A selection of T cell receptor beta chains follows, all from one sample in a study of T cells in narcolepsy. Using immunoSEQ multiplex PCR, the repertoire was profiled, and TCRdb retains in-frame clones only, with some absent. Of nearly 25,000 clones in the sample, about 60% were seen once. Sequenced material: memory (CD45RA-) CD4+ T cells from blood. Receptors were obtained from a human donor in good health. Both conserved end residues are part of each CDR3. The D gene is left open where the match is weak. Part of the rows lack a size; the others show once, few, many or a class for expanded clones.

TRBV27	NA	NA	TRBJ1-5	CASSLWGEGQPQHF	TGTGCCAGCAGTTTATGGGGAGAGGGTCAGCCCCAGCATTTT
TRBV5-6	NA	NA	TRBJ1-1	CASSPGTFGTEAFF	TGTGCCAGCAGCCCTGGGACCTTTGGGACTGAAGCTTTCTTT
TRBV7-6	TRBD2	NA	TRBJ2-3	CASSTGTTGTQYF	TGTGCCAGCAGCACCGGGACTACTGGTACGCAGTATTTT
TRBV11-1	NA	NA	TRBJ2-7	CASSLDQTGSYEQYF	TGTGCCAGCAGCTTAGATCAGACTGGTTCCTACGAGCAGTACTTC
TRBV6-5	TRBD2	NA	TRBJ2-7	CASIRGGPTYEQYF	TGTGCCAGCATCCGCGGGGGTCCTACCTACGAGCAGTACTTC
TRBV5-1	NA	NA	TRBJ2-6	CASSSPVGTSPNSGANVLTF	TGCGCCAGCAGCTCCCCGGTAGGGACTTCCCCAAACTCTGGGGCCAACGTCCTGACTTTC
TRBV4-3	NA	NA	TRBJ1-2	CASSQDRRGGYGYTF	TGCGCCAGCAGCCAAGATAGGCGGGGGGGCTATGGCTACACCTTC
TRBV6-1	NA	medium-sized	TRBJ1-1	CASSVTGYAEAFF	TGTGCCAGCAGTGTTACGGGTTACGCTGAAGCTTTCTTT
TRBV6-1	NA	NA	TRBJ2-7	CASKKAYEQYF	TGTGCCAGTAAAAAGGCCTACGAGCAGTACTTC
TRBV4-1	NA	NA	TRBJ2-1	CASSQGLLRRSRGNEQFF	TGCGCCAGCAGCCAAGGTCTCCTCAGGAGATCCCGGGGCAATGAGCAGTTCTTC
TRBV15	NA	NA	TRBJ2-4	CATSRDLGGIQYF	TGTGCCACCAGCAGAGATCTGGGGGGCATTCAGTACTTC
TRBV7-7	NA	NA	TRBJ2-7	CASSLEFGAEQYF	TGTGCCAGCAGCTTAGAATTCGGAGCCGAGCAGTACTTC
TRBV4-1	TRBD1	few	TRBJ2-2	CASTPGQGRTGELFF	TGCGCCAGCACCCCGGGACAGGGCCGGACCGGGGAGCTGTTTTTT
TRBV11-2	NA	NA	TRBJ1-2	CASSPNRGAAVYTF	TGTGCCAGCAGCCCTAATCGGGGGGCTGCCGTCTACACCTTC
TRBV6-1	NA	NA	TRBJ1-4	CASSRVRDEKLFF	TGTGCCAGCAGTAGGGTTCGGGATGAAAAACTGTTTTTT
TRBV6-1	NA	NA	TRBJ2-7	CASSPGPRTIEQYF	TGTGCCAGCAGTCCCGGCCCCCGGACCATCGAGCAGTACTTC